This T cell receptor beta chain was recorded in a study of Ad26.COV2.S vaccination and SARS-CoV-2 variants. Whole-study findings and limits: Reportedly, spike-specific CD8+ and CD4+ T cell responses achieved substantial breadth once vaccination had taken place. Spike-specific TCR breadth was greater in vaccine than placebo recipients.

Concerning this clone: Its antigen remains unidentified.

Treatment: roughly 20 received Ad26.COV2.S at low or high dose, single or two shots; roughly 5 received placebo; per-sample allocation not given. Repertoires come from day 63 after the first vaccine or placebo injection. Wuhan-strain spike was delivered by a replication-incompetent Ad26 vector. The protocol was immunoSEQ multiplex PCR, while the TCRdb copy is restricted to in-frame clones and leaves out a portion. The sample holds roughly 700,000 clones, more than 70% seen once. This sequence originates from a person between 18 and 65 years old who received the Ad26.COV2.S COVID-19 vaccine or a placebo. The starting material was peripheral blood, obtained in a trial of Ad26.COV2.S vaccine versus placebo.

DNA for the CDR3: TGTGCCAGCAGCCAGGGTCCTCATGAACCCCAGCATTTT. Protein sequence: CASSQGPHEPQHF. V usage is TRBV3-1 (or the pseudogene TRBV3-2) and J usage is TRBJ1-5; no reliable D call. The CDR3 loop spans 13 amino acids. The germline CDR1 and CDR2 sequences are LGHDT and YNNKEL (reference sequence). V lost 3 bases to trimming and J lost 10 bases, with 13 bases between them.